This T cell receptor beta chain was found in a study of T cell repertoires in cytomegalovirus infection. Study as a whole: It was recently identified HLA-C-restricted and well-studied HLA-B-restricted CMV epitopes that the study used. Signatures in public TCR beta sequences pointed to both CMV infection and matching HLA type. General observations from the study: CMV carriers having the relevant HLA were flagged by cumulative public TCR beta family frequency. HLA-C-restricted CMV-specific TCR beta clonotypes were dominant in the ex vivo response.

As concerns this clonotype: The antigen is not known.

MiXCR, run by TCRdb on the reads, gives a single entry per CDR3 protein. The sample holds approximately 590,000 distinct CDR3 sequences, just under 40% seen once. The CDR3 consists of 13 residues. The V gene's germline CDR1 is LNHDA and CDR2 SQIVND (reference sequence). V was pared by 8 bases and J by 2 bases, with 13 bases between. Here the sequenced sample was cultured PBMCs, taken from culture after CMV antigen stimulation. The clonotype was recovered from a human donor in good health (CMV status not recorded). Some clones in this sample may be carry-over from other donors' samples. V usage is TRBV19 and J usage is TRBJ2-7, with D unclear. CDR3 sequence reads: CASSNGPTYEQYF. The CDR3 DNA follows: TGTGCCAGTTCGAATGGGCCCACCTACGAGCAGTACTTC.